The 25 T cell receptor beta chains below all came from one sample that was sequenced in a study of early T cells in non-severe SARS-CoV-2 infection. TCRdb re-called the 5' RACE reads with MiXCR, one entry per CDR3 protein. The sample lists roughly 75,000 distinct CDR3 sequences; roughly 12% were seen once. The sequencing sample was made of whole blood. The source is an adult who was a healthcare worker with PCR-confirmed SARS-CoV-2 infection or an uninfected control (not recorded which).

By proportion, this clonotype is medium-sized (0.01 to 0.1%). The chain carries TRBV20-1 and TRBJ2-5; TRBD1 is a possible D gene (5 bases). The V gene's germline CDR1 is DFQATT and CDR2 SNEGSKA (reference sequence). The length of the CDR3 is 12 residues. CDR3 nucleotide sequence: TGCGCTAGTGACAGTGACCAAGAGACCCAGTACTTC. Encoded protein: CASDSDQETQYF.

The rearrangement links TRBV12-3 or TRBV12-4 to TRBJ1-5; D gene unclear. The CDR3 sequence is 12 residues long. The V end was cut by 7 bases, the J end by 0 bases, with 4 bases between. CDR3 sequence: CASTNSNQPQHF. CDR3 sequence (DNA): TGTGCCAGCACGAATAGCAATCAGCCCCAGCATTTT.

This clonotype has at least ten counts. The chain carries TRBV29-1 and TRBJ2-7; the match to TRBD2 covers 9 bases. After removal of 5 bases from V and 3 bases from J, the junction contained 8 bases not matched to a gene. The CDR3 has 14 amino acids. From germline, CDR1 is SQVTM and CDR2 ANQGSEA. CDR3 amino acids: CSVRGGRADYEQYF. DNA for the CDR3: TGCAGCGTTCGGGGCGGGAGGGCCGACTACGAGCAGTACTTC.

The V and J genes are TRBV29-1 and TRBJ1-4; a possible D gene is TRBD1 (5 bases). This CDR3 comprises 12 residues. V gave up 4 bases and J gave up 8 bases, with 11 bases separating them. Per germline, CDR1 SQVTM and CDR2 ANQGSEA. This CDR3 reads CSVGAGREKLFF. For the CDR3, the DNA is TGCAGCGTTGGGGCAGGGCGCGAAAAACTGTTTTTT.

The gene calls are TRBV24-1 and TRBJ2-2, with 7 bases lining up with TRBD1. Looked up from germline, CDR1 is KGHDR and CDR2 is SFDVKD. The length of the CDR3 is 15 residues. The V gene end was trimmed by 5 bases and the J gene end by 4 bases; junction bases not matched to a gene: 6. This chain's CDR3 is CATSAGDRITGELFF. CDR3 bases: TGTGCCACCAGTGCCGGGGACAGAATCACCGGGGAGCTGTTTTTT.

The J gene is TRBJ1-1, the V gene TRBV11-2, with D uncertain. Per the germline V gene, CDR1 is SGHAT and CDR2 is FQNNGV. V was cut by 1 base and J by 10 bases, with 13 bases left in between. The CDR3 is made up of 13 amino acids. CDR3 residues: CASSLGRHLGAFF. CDR3 DNA: TGTGCCAGCAGCTTAGGACGCCATCTGGGAGCTTTCTTT.

This clonotype was detected ten times or more. CDR3 loop: CAISEVRVEKLFF. CDR3 nucleotides: TGTGCCATCAGTGAAGTCAGGGTGGAAAAACTGTTTTTT. J is TRBJ1-4 and V is TRBV10-3, with TRBD1 as a possible D gene (5 bases). The CDR3 contains 13 residues. The V and J ends lost 3 bases and 8 bases respectively, with 10 bases between them. Germline CDR1 reads ENHRY; CDR2 reads SYGVKD.

This clonotype was seen repeatedly, ten times or more. This chain joins TRBV7-9 and TRBJ2-7, with TRBD1 identical over 8 bases. CDR3 length equals 14 residues. Germline V lookup: CDR1 SEHNR, CDR2 FQNEAQ (reference sequence). Unmatched junction bases numbered 3, after V lost 3 bases and J lost 2 bases. Written as DNA, the CDR3 is TGTGCCAGCAGCTTGCAGGGGGCACCCTACGAGCAGTACTTC. Residues: CASSLQGAPYEQYF.

J is TRBJ2-5 and V is TRBV29-1; 11 bases align to TRBD2. Germline V lookup: CDR1 SQVTM, CDR2 ANQGSEA. The length of the CDR3 is 14 residues. V lost 8 bases, J lost 1 base, and 6 bases stayed unmatched. CDR3: CSFISGGVQETQYF. CDR3 nucleotides: TGCAGCTTCATTAGCGGGGGGGTCCAAGAGACCCAGTACTTC. Drawing the rest from reference TRBV29-1 and TRBJ2-5, the complete variable domain is SAVISQKPSRDICQRGTSLTIQCQVDSQVTMMFWYRQQPGQSLTLIATANQGSEATYESGFVIDKFPISRPNLTFSTLTVSNMSPEDSSIYLCSFISGGVQETQYFGPGTRLLVL.

This clonotype came up many times. The chain has TRBV18 and TRBJ2-7; D gene unclear. The V end was cut by 6 bases, the J end by 0 bases, with 6 bases between. This CDR3 comprises 12 residues. Germline CDR1 KGHSH, CDR2 LQKENI. This CDR3 reads CASSPSSYEQYF. The CDR3 DNA follows: TGTGCCAGCTCCCCTAGCTCCTACGAGCAGTACTTC. Together with reference TRBV18 and TRBJ2-7, the CDR3 gives the full variable domain: NAGVMQNPRHLVRRRGQEARLRCSPMKGHSHVYWYRQLPEEGLKFMVYLQKENIIDESGMPKERFSAEFPKEGPSILRIQQVVRGDSAAYFCASSPSSYEQYFGPGTRLTVT.

This clonotype was counted a few times. This chain joins TRBV29-1 and TRBJ2-7; D remains unclear. CDR1 is SQVTM and CDR2 is ANQGSEA in the germline V gene. The V end lost 7 bases, the J end lost 6 bases, and 19 bases lay between the germline ends. There are 13 residues in the CDR3. Here the CDR3 reads CSARIPGRSEQYF. For the CDR3, the DNA is TGCAGCGCCAGAATACCAGGTAGAAGCGAGCAGTACTTC.

This clonotype was observed at least ten times. The chain uses TRBV7-2 and TRBJ1-2; TRBD1 agrees at 9 bases. The CDR3 runs to 14 residues. Losses at the gene ends were 6 bases for V and 1 base for J; bases not matched to a gene: 3. The germline gives CDR1 SGHTA, CDR2 FQGNSA. CDR3 coding DNA: TGTGCCAGCAGGTACAGGGGGCATAACTATGGCTACACCTTC. Its protein is CASRYRGHNYGYTF.

This clonotype was counted between two and nine times. This rearrangement joins TRBV12-3 or TRBV12-4 to TRBJ1-6; D might be TRBD1 (5 bases). This CDR3 has 14 amino acids. The V end was cut by 6 bases, the J end by 7 bases, with 13 bases between. The CDR3 DNA is TGTGCCAGCAGGTCCTCGGGGCCCAATTCACCCCTCCACTTT. This sequence encodes CASRSSGPNSPLHF.

This clonotype has ten or more counts. V and J are TRBV12-3 or TRBV12-4 and TRBJ1-5; D may be TRBD1 (5 bases). The ends were cut back, 3 bases at V and 0 bases at J, with 6 bases in the middle. The CDR3 has 14 residues. CDR3 in amino acids: CASSLGGSNQPQHF. The CDR3 DNA is TGTGCCAGCAGTTTGGGGGGTAGCAATCAGCCCCAGCATTTT.

This clonotype was counted ten times or more. V gene TRBV29-1 combines with J gene TRBJ1-1; TRBD1 might be the D (5 bases). V lost 1 base and J 7 bases, leaving 13 bases between the germline ends. CDR1 and CDR2 (germline): SQVTM, ANQGSEA. CDR3 length equals 13 residues. The CDR3 bases are TGCAGCGTTGAAGGTGGGCAGGGCCGTGAAGCTTTCTTT. This translates into CSVEGGQGREAFF.

This clonotype was counted between two and nine times. The chain employs TRBV29-1 and TRBJ2-3; 8 nucleotides agree with TRBD1. The trim removed 3 bases at V and 6 bases at J, leaving 8 bases unmatched. The CDR3 contains 14 residues. The germline V gene has CDR1 SQVTM and CDR2 ANQGSEA. CDR3 nucleotide sequence: TGCAGCGTTGATGGGGAGACAGGGGTCGATACGCAGTATTTT. Translated: CSVDGETGVDTQYF.

J is TRBJ2-1 and V is TRBV18, with TRBD2 matching 10 bases. CDR1 and CDR2 from the germline V gene are KGHSH and LQKENI. V trimming: 0 bases; J trimming: 6 bases; junction bases outside the gene matches: 8. The CDR3 spans 17 residues. This chain's CDR3 is CASSPPSRAGGINEQFF. The DNA for the CDR3 is TGTGCCAGCTCACCACCGAGTAGAGCGGGAGGGATCAATGAGCAGTTCTTC.

This clonotype was seen ten or more times. The CDR3 DNA sequence: TGTGCCAGCAGCTTAGACCCCTCTAGCACAGATACGCAGTATTTT. It encodes CASSLDPSSTDTQYF. V and J are TRBV7-2 and TRBJ2-3; D uncertain. Germline V gene lookup returns CDR1 SGHTA and CDR2 FQGNSA. The CDR3 spans 15 residues. Trimming left V 1 base short and J 0 bases short, with 8 bases between. The variable domain in full, with the rest retrieved from reference TRBV7-2 and TRBJ2-3, is GAGVSQSPSNKVTEKGKDVELRCDPISGHTALYWYRQSLGQGLEFLIYFQGNSAPDKSGLPSDRFSAERTGGSVSTLTIQRTQQEDSAVYLCASSLDPSSTDTQYFGPGTRLTVL.

Ten or more counts support this clonotype. The chain recombines TRBV12-3 or TRBV12-4 with TRBJ2-3; TRBD2 might be the D (6 bases). CDR3 size: 16 residues. V gave up 8 bases and J gave up 1 base, with 19 bases separating them. In DNA form, the CDR3 reads TGTGCCAGCCTGATAAATTCGGGGGAGGGCACAGATACGCAGTATTTT. Encoded protein: CASLINSGEGTDTQYF.

This clonotype was found many times. J is TRBJ1-6 and V is TRBV7-3; 8 bases line up with TRBD1. The V gene end was trimmed by 2 bases and the J gene end by 6 bases; junction bases not matched to a gene: 6. This CDR3 is built from 16 residues. Germline V lookup: CDR1 SGHTA, CDR2 FQGTGA. CDR3 protein: CASSLFGQGTNSPLHF. The CDR3 coding sequence is TGTGCCAGCAGCTTATTTGGACAGGGAACTAATTCACCCCTCCACTTT.

This clonotype was counted at least ten times. V and J are TRBV6-5 and TRBJ2-3; D gene uncertain. CDR1 is MNHEY, CDR2 SVGAGI, per germline. The CDR3 loop spans 10 amino acids. The CDR3 loop reads CATGRDTQYF. The CDR3 DNA sequence: TGTGCAACCGGCCGAGATACGCAGTATTTT.

This clonotype appeared many times. The V and J genes are TRBV20-1 and TRBJ1-4; no definite D call. Germline V lookup: CDR1 DFQATT, CDR2 SNEGSKA (reference sequence). The CDR3 extends over 12 amino acids. V lost 6 bases to trimming and J lost 4 bases, with 9 bases between them. The CDR3 DNA is TGCAGTGCAGTGGTTCTTAATGAAAAACTGTTTTTT. It is translated as CSAVVLNEKLFF.

This clonotype was detected only a few times. V usage is TRBV14 and J usage is TRBJ1-4; D remains unclear. Germline V gene data show CDR1 as SGHDN and CDR2 as FVKESK. V gave up 4 bases and J gave up 3 bases, with 12 bases separating them. The CDR3 is 15 residues long. The CDR3 DNA is TGTGCCAGCAGCCGCCGCCTTGAGCCTAATGAAAAACTGTTTTTT. It translates to CASSRRLEPNEKLFF.

The chain is built from TRBV6-6 and TRBJ2-5; 11 bases map to TRBD1. Unmatched junction bases numbered 6, after V lost 0 bases and J lost 6 bases. CDR1 and CDR2 (germline): MNHNY, SVGAGI (reference sequence). The length of the CDR3 is 16 residues. CDR3 protein: CASSYSGQGAVKTQYF. CDR3 DNA sequence: TGTGCCAGCAGTTACTCAGGACAGGGGGCTGTAAAGACCCAGTACTTC.

The chain employs TRBV29-1 and TRBJ1-1; 7 bases match TRBD1. CDR1 and CDR2 (germline): SQVTM, ANQGSEA. The V segment lost 2 bases and the J segment 0 bases; nucleotides outside the gene matches: 3. This CDR3 is 14 amino acids long. The CDR3 nucleotides are TGCAGCGTTGAACCGGGACAGCTGAACACTGAAGCTTTCTTT. As protein: CSVEPGQLNTEAFF. Combining the CDR3 with reference TRBV29-1 and TRBJ1-1 gives the whole variable domain SAVISQKPSRDICQRGTSLTIQCQVDSQVTMMFWYRQQPGQSLTLIATANQGSEATYESGFVIDKFPISRPNLTFSTLTVSNMSPEDSSIYLCSVEPGQLNTEAFFGQGTRLTVV.